The clone carrying this T cell receptor (beta chain) was seen repeatedly, ten times or more. The data belong to a study of T cells in Graves' hyperthyroidism and ophthalmopathy. V lost 3 bases, J lost 7 bases, and 9 bases stayed unmatched. The CDR3 spans 15 residues. Germline V gene lookup returns CDR1 MDHEN and CDR2 SYDVKM. Amplification targeted TCR beta CDR3 regions from RNA transcripts. The HTBI primer set served for first-round RT-PCR of the TCR CDR3. TCRdb fed the multiplex PCR reads into MiXCR, producing one record per CDR3 protein. The data contain about 350,000 distinct CDR3 sequences, less than 20% of them singletons.

This receptor was obtained from a woman aged 40 to 50 with Graves' ophthalmopathy. This chain uses TRBV28 with TRBJ2-7, with TRBD1 matching 10 bases. The sample was blood. CDR3 nucleotides: TGTGCCAGCAGTTTCCGAGACAGGGGGCTGGGTGAGCAGTACTTC. Translation: CASSFRDRGLGEQYF.